This T cell receptor beta chain came from a study of early T cells in non-severe SARS-CoV-2 infection. Unique molecular identifiers tagged individual cDNA molecules. In TCRdb, the 5' RACE reads were re-called with MiXCR into one record per CDR3 protein. The sample shows roughly 70,000 distinct CDR3 sequences, around 18% of them seen only once. Study-level points and caveats: Database matching using VDJdb favored anti-spike CD8 responses, with private and CD4 specificities left missing.

The CDR3 is 11 residues long. Trimming cost V 5 bases and J 6 bases, with 10 bases left between them. CDR1 is GTSNPN, CDR2 SVGIG, per germline (reference sequence). About this clonotype itself: No antigen is known for it.

The TCR originated in an adult who was a healthcare worker with PCR-confirmed SARS-CoV-2 infection or an uninfected control (not recorded which). V and J are TRBV30 and TRBJ1-2; no firm D call. The material was whole blood, obtained at baseline. The CDR3, as DNA: TGTGCCTGGTCCACCCTCCATGGCTACACCTTC. Translating gives CAWSTLHGYTF. Using reference TRBV30 and TRBJ1-2 for the parts outside the CDR3, the full variable domain is SQTIHQWPATLVQPVGSPLSLECTVEGTSNPNLYWYRQAAGRGLQLLFYSVGIGQISSEVPQNLSASRPQDRQFILSSKKLLLSDSGFYLCAWSTLHGYTFGSGTRLTVV.